Shown below are 27 T cell receptor beta chains from a single sample sequenced in a study of PD-L1 blockade in urothelial cancer. The repertoire was sequenced with immunoSEQ multiplex PCR; TCRdb's copy has only in-frame clones and lacks some. This table holds 100,000 to 150,000 clones, more than 70% found once. This sample's time point: peripheral blood 6 weeks after treatment start. The sequencing here drew on PBMCs, taken around atezolizumab (anti-PD-L1) treatment. Receptor source: a man in his fifties or sixties with urothelial cancer.

The gene calls are TRBV5-1 and TRBJ2-5, with 8 nucleotides matching TRBD2. V was pared by 4 bases and J by 5 bases, with 7 bases of the junction left unmatched. The CDR3 is made up of 14 amino acids. Looked up from germline, CDR1 is SGHRS and CDR2 is YFSETQ. The CDR3 nucleotides are TGCGCCAGCAGCCCAACGGGGGGGAGGGAGACCCAGTACTTC. This codes for CASSPTGGRETQYF.

The CDR3 bases are TGTGCTAGTGGTTTAAGCGTCCAAGAGACCCAGTACTTC. This sequence encodes CASGLSVQETQYF. The chain is built from TRBV12-5 and TRBJ2-5, with D hard to call. The CDR3 extends over 13 amino acids. Deletions cut 3 bases from V and 1 base from J, with 6 bases between. Germline V gene sequence: CDR1 LGHNT, CDR2 FRNRAP.

V usage is TRBV4-1 and J usage is TRBJ2-4, with TRBD2 identical over 14 bases. Germline V lookup: CDR1 MGHRA, CDR2 YSYEKL. V gave up 1 base and J gave up 0 bases; unmatched junction bases: 11. CDR3 length: 21 residues. The CDR3, as DNA: TGCGCCAGCAGCCAAGGCGGGACTAGCGGGAGTTCTCAGCCAGCCAAAAACATTCAGTACTTC. Translating it yields CASSQGGTSGSSQPAKNIQYF.

This clone was recorded once. The rearrangement uses TRBV28 and TRBJ1-4; D is unresolved. Germline loops: CDR1 MDHEN, CDR2 SYDVKM. This CDR3 has 17 amino acids. V lost 3 bases to trimming and J lost 3 bases, with 17 bases between them. CDR3 region: CASSFPTGRASNEKLFF. The DNA for the CDR3 is TGTGCCAGCAGTTTCCCCACCGGGAGGGCCTCTAATGAAAAACTGTTTTTT.

In this sample, this clone turned up a few times. The CDR3 loop reads CASSDRQGLNGYTF. CDR3 DNA sequence: TGTGCCAGCAGCGACCGACAGGGGTTGAATGGCTACACCTTC. The V and J genes are TRBV6-6 and TRBJ1-2; 8 bases fit TRBD1. This CDR3 comprises 14 residues. In germline, CDR1 is MNHNY, CDR2 SVGAGI (reference sequence). V lost 6 bases and J lost 6; bases outside the gene matches: 9.

The chain is built from TRBV6-1 and TRBJ1-3; perhaps TRBD1 as D (5 bases). This CDR3 spans 16 amino acids. V lost 1 base and J 2 bases, leaving 12 bases between the germline ends. Germline values: CDR1 MNHNS, CDR2 SASEGT. The CDR3 DNA sequence: TGTGCCAGCAGTGAAGGGGTTCGGGGGGCTGGAAACACCATATATTTT. Translating gives CASSEGVRGAGNTIYF.

The table lists this clone with a few counts. The chain links TRBV27 to TRBJ1-2, with D uncertain. The CDR3 is made up of 12 amino acids. CDR1 and CDR2 (germline): MNHEY, SMNVEV (reference sequence). V was clipped by 4 bases and J by 4 bases, with 7 bases between them. The CDR3, as DNA: TGTGCCAGCAGTTACCTAGTCTATGGCTACACCTTC. Its translation: CASSYLVYGYTF.

This clone was counted a few times. The V and J genes are TRBV7-2 and TRBJ1-6; TRBD1 matches 9 bases. The CDR3 spans 14 residues. In germline, CDR1 is SGHTA, CDR2 FQGNSA. V was pared by 3 bases and J by 8 bases, with 2 bases of the junction left unmatched. The CDR3 sequence: CASSFRTGDSPLHF. The DNA of the CDR3 is TGTGCCAGCAGCTTCAGGACAGGGGATTCACCCCTCCACTTT.

The V gene is TRBV6-5, the J gene TRBJ1-2; D uncertain. Trimming left V 7 bases short and J 4 bases short, with 7 bases between. The CDR3 sequence is 11 residues long. The germline gives CDR1 MNHEY, CDR2 SVGAGI. The CDR3 DNA reads as TGTGCCAGCACTCGCGGCTATGGCTACACCTTC. Its translation is CASTRGYGYTF.

This chain uses TRBV7-9 with TRBJ1-2; 7 bases match TRBD1. This CDR3 contains 15 residues. Germline CDR1 is SEHNR and CDR2 is FQNEAQ (reference sequence). With V trimmed by 5 bases and J by 0 bases, 6 bases remained unmatched. The DNA of the CDR3 is TGTGCCAGCAGCGTTACCGGGACAGCTAACTATGGCTACACCTTC. It is translated as CASSVTGTANYGYTF.

The chain uses TRBV9 and TRBJ2-3, with 14 bases lining up with TRBD2. This CDR3 contains 18 residues. V lost 2 bases, J lost 0 bases, and 5 bases stayed unmatched. Germline CDR1 and CDR2: SGDLS and YYNGEE. The CDR3 nucleotides read TGTGCCAGCAGCGTCGGACTAGCGGGAGGAGCTAGCACAGATACGCAGTATTTT. Encoded protein: CASSVGLAGGASTDTQYF.

The genes are TRBV6-1 and TRBJ2-1; 7 bases match TRBD2. V was pared by 4 bases and J by 2 bases, with 5 bases of the junction left unmatched. The germline CDR1 and CDR2 sequences are MNHNS and SASEGT. The CDR3 consists of 15 residues. CDR3 sequence (DNA): TGTGCCAGCAGTGTGGGGGGGGTAACCTACAATGAGCAGTTCTTC. It codes for CASSVGGVTYNEQFF.

This rearrangement joins TRBV5-1 to TRBJ2-1; 7 bases match TRBD2. In germline, CDR1 is SGHRS, CDR2 YFSETQ. The CDR3 runs to 15 residues. With V trimmed by 0 bases and J by 9 bases, 9 bases remained unmatched. The CDR3 region is CASSLGGSPPGEQFF. CDR3 DNA: TGCGCCAGCAGCTTGGGCGGGAGTCCGCCCGGTGAGCAGTTCTTC.

This clone was observed many times. The V and J genes are TRBV6-4 and TRBJ2-7; 10 nucleotides match TRBD2. Germline V gives CDR1 MRHNA, CDR2 SNTAGT. This CDR3 is built from 15 residues. Unmatched junction bases numbered 5, after V lost 6 bases and J lost 0 bases. The CDR3 here is CASSPASGSSYEQYF. In nucleotides, the CDR3 is TGTGCCAGCAGCCCGGCTAGCGGGAGCTCCTACGAGCAGTACTTC.

This clone was recorded only once. The chain employs TRBV2 and TRBJ1-5; tentatively, D is TRBD1 (6 bases). Trimming removed 4 bases at V and 4 bases at J, with 11 bases between. Per the germline V gene, CDR1 is SNHLY and CDR2 is FYNNEI. The CDR3 has 14 amino acids. The chain's CDR3 is CASSATGKNQPQHF. CDR3 sequence (DNA): TGTGCCAGCAGTGCAACAGGGAAAAATCAGCCCCAGCATTTT. Full variable domain (missing parts from reference TRBV2 and TRBJ1-5): EPEVTQTPSHQVTQMGQEVILRCVPISNHLYFYWYRQILGQKVEFLVSFYNNEISEKSEIFDDQFSVERPDGSNFTLKIRSTKLEDSAMYFCASSATGKNQPQHFGDGTRLSIL.

This chain links TRBV28 with TRBJ1-1, with 8 nucleotides matching TRBD1. This CDR3 has 16 amino acids. With 6 bases clipped from V and 2 bases from J, the junction kept 11 bases outside the gene matches. Germline values: CDR1 MDHEN, CDR2 SYDVKM. This CDR3 is CASRTGTGSSNTEAFF. The DNA for the CDR3 is TGTGCCAGCAGAACCGGGACAGGAAGTTCAAACACTGAAGCTTTCTTT. The variable domain in full, completed from reference TRBV28 and TRBJ1-1, reads DVKVTQSSRYLVKRTGEKVFLECVQDMDHENMFWYRQDPGLGLRLIYFSYDVKMKEKGDIPEGYSVSREKKERFSLILESASTNQTSMYLCASRTGTGSSNTEAFFGQGTRLTVV.

This sequence joins TRBV13 and TRBJ2-3, with 9 bases identical to TRBD1. J gave up 4 bases and V 3 bases, and 2 bases lay outside the gene matches. The length of the CDR3 is 14 residues. Germline loops: CDR1 PRHDT, CDR2 FYEKMQ (reference sequence). CDR3 DNA sequence: TGTGCCAGCAGCTTGGGACAGGGCCCAGATACGCAGTATTTT. It codes for CASSLGQGPDTQYF.

The CDR3 protein is CASSLVPTATEAFF. In DNA form, the CDR3 reads TGTGCCAGCAGCTTGGTTCCGACAGCCACTGAAGCTTTCTTT. The gene calls are TRBV5-4 and TRBJ1-1; D is perhaps TRBD1 (5 bases). The V end was cut by 0 bases, the J end by 4 bases, with 10 bases between. From germline, CDR1 is SGHNT and CDR2 YYREEE (reference sequence). The length of the CDR3 is 14 residues.

The chain joins TRBV11-2 to TRBJ2-1, with D unresolved. Germline CDR1 and CDR2: SGHAT and FQNNGV. Deletions cut 0 bases from V and 0 bases from J, with 6 bases between. The CDR3 contains 15 residues. DNA for the CDR3: TGTGCCAGCAGCTTAGACAGGCTCTCCTACAATGAGCAGTTCTTC. Translated: CASSLDRLSYNEQFF.

This chain connects TRBV30 to TRBJ2-3, with D maybe TRBD2 (5 bases). The V end lost 1 base, the J end lost 1 base, and 18 bases lay between the germline ends. CDR1 GTSNPN and CDR2 SVGIG come from the germline V gene (reference sequence). This CDR3 region has 17 residues. CDR3 sequence (DNA): TGTGCCTGGAGTGCTGGAGGCCTAGAGCGACGCACAGATACGCAGTATTTT. Encoded protein: CAWSAGGLERRTDTQYF.

The chain links TRBV29-1 to TRBJ2-1, with 12 bases identical to TRBD2. CDR3 length equals 14 residues. The germline CDR1 and CDR2 sequences are SQVTM and ANQGSEA. The V gene end was trimmed by 5 bases and the J gene end by 9 bases; junction bases not matched to a gene: 8. In DNA form, the CDR3 reads TGCAGCGTTTCTGGGACTAGCGGGTTTAGTGAGCAGTTCTTC. It is translated as CSVSGTSGFSEQFF.

This clone was seen just once. The V and J genes are TRBV28 and TRBJ2-7; TRBD2 aligns across 11 bases. The CDR3 totals 14 residues. The J segment lost 5 bases and the V segment lost 10 bases, leaving 10 bases of the junction unmatched. Germline loops: CDR1 MDHEN, CDR2 SYDVKM. The CDR3 is CATRHSGRGDEQYF. The CDR3 nucleotides are TGTGCCACCAGACATAGCGGGAGGGGTGACGAGCAGTACTTC.

The chain's CDR3 is CARSPDRFGNTEAFF. The DNA of the CDR3 is TGTGCCAGAAGCCCGGACAGGTTTGGTAACACTGAAGCTTTCTTT. The rearrangement uses TRBV5-3 and TRBJ1-1; 7 positions agree with TRBD1. Being an ORF, TRBV5-3 has a function that is uncertain. CDR3 length: 15 amino acids. Unmatched junction bases numbered 8, after V lost 4 bases and J lost 2 bases.

The chain carries TRBV15 and TRBJ2-1, with TRBD2 matching 12 bases. Germline CDR1 and CDR2: LNHNV and YYDKDF (reference sequence). J was trimmed by 4 bases and V by 2 bases; bases with no gene match: 6. CDR3 length equals 17 residues. CDR3 sequence (DNA): TGTGCCACCAGCAGACAAAGGACTAGCGGGGCGTACAATGAGCAGTTCTTC. Its translation is CATSRQRTSGAYNEQFF.

This chain connects TRBV25-1 to TRBJ2-2, with 10 bases that match TRBD2. Germline CDR1 is MGHDK and CDR2 is SYGVNS. V was clipped by 3 bases and J by 7 bases; unmatched bases: 11. This CDR3 contains 17 residues. CDR3 coding DNA: TGTGCCAGCAGTGATAGTGGGCTAGCGGGAGTTAGCGGGGAGCTGTTTTTT. Amino acids: CASSDSGLAGVSGELFF.

This clone was picked up one time. The chain uses TRBV6-5 and TRBJ2-3; possibly TRBD2 for D (6 bases). Germline CDR1 and CDR2: MNHEY and SVGAGI. The CDR3 is made up of 16 amino acids. Trimming pared 2 bases from V and 1 base from J, leaving 13 bases between. The CDR3 DNA follows: TGTGCCAGCAGTTACGATTTGTGGGGGGGCACAGATACGCAGTATTTT. Translated: CASSYDLWGGTDTQYF.

The genes are TRBV5-4 and TRBJ1-1; 8 bases match TRBD1. Looked up from germline, CDR1 is SGHNT and CDR2 is YYREEE (reference sequence). This CDR3 spans 15 amino acids. Trimming removed 3 bases from V and 1 base from J; junction bases left unmatched: 5. The CDR3 loop is CASSWPDRANTEAFF. The CDR3 bases are TGTGCCAGCAGCTGGCCGGACAGGGCGAACACTGAAGCTTTCTTT.